These 32 T cell receptor beta chains were sequenced from one sample in a study of cytomegalovirus exposure and HLA in healthy donors. The PCR used 60 Vbeta and 13 Jbeta primers. Assay used: immunoSEQ multiplex PCR; TCRdb lists only in-frame clones, some missing. The sample has tens of thousands of clones, and its top ten clones hold around 4.2%. The sample taken for sequencing was PBMCs. These TCRs come from a woman aged 40 to 50 in good health and CMV-seropositive.

The rearrangement uses TRBV7-9 and TRBJ2-7, with 15 bases that match TRBD2. V dropped 4 bases and J dropped 2; count of bases not matched to a gene: 9. The CDR3 runs 18 residues. Germline loops: CDR1 SEHNR, CDR2 FQNEAQ (reference sequence). The CDR3 region is CASSSPGLAGGFAYEQYF. In DNA form, the CDR3 reads TGTGCCAGCAGCTCGCCGGGACTAGCGGGAGGATTCGCCTACGAGCAGTACTTC.

CDR3 protein: CASSPPWGGVGTQYF. The DNA of the CDR3 is TGTGCCAGCTCACCACCCTGGGGAGGCGTAGGGACCCAGTACTTC. The V gene is TRBV18, the J gene TRBJ2-5, with D maybe TRBD2 (6 bases). The length of the CDR3 is 15 residues. CDR1 is KGHSH and CDR2 is LQKENI in the germline V gene. The V end was cut by 0 bases, the J end by 7 bases, with 15 bases between.

This chain links TRBV28 with TRBJ1-2; TRBD1 matches at 7 bases. J was trimmed by 5 bases and V by 6 bases; bases with no gene match: 12. The CDR3 has 15 residues. Germline lookup yields CDR1 MDHEN and CDR2 SYDVKM. CDR3 protein: CASRSTGDPTYGYTF. The DNA for the CDR3 is TGTGCCAGCAGGTCAACAGGGGACCCTACGTATGGCTACACCTTC.

This chain uses TRBV30 with TRBJ1-1, with a possible D match to TRBD1 (5 bases). CDR1 and CDR2 (germline): GTSNPN, SVGIG (reference sequence). The CDR3 runs to 12 residues. V was trimmed by 4 bases and J by 1 base, leaving 7 bases between them. The CDR3 nucleotides read TGTGCCTGGAAAAGGGGGAACACTGAAGCTTTCTTT. Its translation is CAWKRGNTEAFF.

The chain combines TRBV29-1 with TRBJ1-2; possibly TRBD1 for D (5 bases). The CDR3 length is 11 residues. Germline CDR1 SQVTM, CDR2 ANQGSEA. The V gene lost 3 bases and the J gene lost 10 bases, with 12 bases spanning the gap. In DNA, the CDR3 is TGCAGCGTTGATCAGGGCAGGGACTACACCTTC. It yields the protein CSVDQGRDYTF.

J is TRBJ1-1 and V is TRBV15; TRBD1 matches 7 bases. In germline, CDR1 is LNHNV, CDR2 YYDKDF (reference sequence). The CDR3 extends over 13 amino acids. After removal of 6 bases from V and 0 bases from J, the junction contained 1 base not matched to a gene. In nucleotides, the CDR3 is TGTGCCACCAGACAGGGGATGAACACTGAAGCTTTCTTT. It specifies CATRQGMNTEAFF.

The chain couples TRBV29-1 to TRBJ2-7, with 9 bases lining up with TRBD2. The V segment lost 6 bases and the J segment 5 bases; nucleotides outside the gene matches: 11. Germline values: CDR1 SQVTM, CDR2 ANQGSEA. The CDR3 sequence is 14 residues long. The CDR3 sequence: CSVKTIAGVDEQYF. CDR3 in DNA: TGCAGCGTGAAAACCATAGCGGGAGTGGACGAGCAGTACTTC.

The chain has TRBV18 and TRBJ1-5; 11 bases map to TRBD1. Germline-derived CDR1 and CDR2 are KGHSH and LQKENI. Trimming at V came to 2 bases and at J to 0 bases, leaving 3 bases not matched to a gene. The CDR3 sequence is 17 residues long. The CDR3 reads CASSPYGQGASNQPQHF. CDR3 in DNA: TGTGCCAGCTCACCATATGGACAGGGGGCTAGCAATCAGCCCCAGCATTTT.

The chain combines TRBV5-6 with TRBJ1-5; perhaps TRBD1 as D (5 bases). CDR1 and CDR2 (germline): SGHDT, YYEEEE. CDR3 length: 15 amino acids. Between the trimmed V and J ends, which lost 0 bases and 6 bases, there was a span of 13 bases. The CDR3 loop is CASSLGFGGGQPQHF. DNA for the CDR3: TGTGCCAGCAGCTTGGGTTTTGGGGGAGGTCAGCCCCAGCATTTT.

V and J are TRBV30 and TRBJ1-5; possibly TRBD1 for D (5 bases). This CDR3 comprises 13 residues. The germline CDR1 and CDR2 sequences are GTSNPN and SVGIG (reference sequence). Trimming removed 2 bases at V and 4 bases at J, with 9 bases between. The CDR3 loop reads CAWSTGGNQPQHF. CDR3 DNA sequence: TGTGCCTGGAGTACGGGGGGGAATCAGCCCCAGCATTTT.

This chain joins TRBV30 and TRBJ2-4; possible D gene TRBD2, 5 bases. CDR3 length equals 12 residues. The V gene's germline CDR1 is GTSNPN and CDR2 SVGIG (reference sequence). The V and J ends lost 5 bases and 9 bases respectively, with 14 bases between them. CDR3 nucleotide sequence: TGTGCCTGGGGACGGGCGGGCGGCATTCAGTACTTC. This encodes CAWGRAGGIQYF. Full variable domain (remainder filled in from reference TRBV30 and TRBJ2-4): SQTIHQWPATLVQPVGSPLSLECTVEGTSNPNLYWYRQAAGRGLQLLFYSVGIGQISSEVPQNLSASRPQDRQFILSSKKLLLSDSGFYLCAWGRAGGIQYFGAGTRLSVL.

V is TRBV6-1 and J is TRBJ1-3, with 8 positions matching TRBD1. V gave up 6 bases and J gave up 0 bases; unmatched junction bases: 4. Per the germline V gene, CDR1 is MNHNS and CDR2 is SASEGT. The CDR3 consists of 15 residues. This CDR3 reads CASRDTGGSGNTIYF. In nucleotides, the CDR3 is TGTGCCAGCAGAGATACAGGGGGCTCTGGAAACACCATATATTTT.

V and J are TRBV19 and TRBJ1-5; 8 positions agree with TRBD1. Germline V lookup: CDR1 LNHDA, CDR2 SQIVND (reference sequence). This CDR3 is 13 amino acids long. After removal of 7 bases from V and 9 bases from J, the junction contained 8 bases not matched to a gene. The CDR3 nucleotides read TGTGCCAGTACCCCCCAGGGGGCTCGGCCCCAGCATTTT. Amino acids: CASTPQGARPQHF.

On this clone: The identical CDR3 is also encoded by other nucleotide sequences in the sample. The V call is TRBV30, the J call TRBJ2-3; a weak D match, TRBD2 (5 bases). Trimming took 0 bases from V and 2 from J, leaving 15 bases between them. CDR3 length: 16 residues. In germline, CDR1 is GTSNPN, CDR2 SVGIG (reference sequence). CDR3 coding DNA: TGTGCCTGGAGTGTTGGGCTAGCAGGAGACACAGATACGCAGTATTTT. Amino acid sequence: CAWSVGLAGDTDTQYF.

This chain joins TRBV19 and TRBJ1-4; D not resolved. The CDR3 runs 14 residues. V gave up 5 bases and J gave up 5 bases, with 12 bases separating them. Germline CDR1 reads LNHDA; CDR2 reads SQIVND (reference sequence). The CDR3: CASSVSQSNEKLFF. CDR3 nucleotide sequence: TGTGCCAGTAGTGTCTCCCAGTCGAATGAAAAACTGTTTTTT.

The chain joins TRBV2 to TRBJ1-1; a weak D match, TRBD1 (5 bases). Germline loops: CDR1 SNHLY, CDR2 FYNNEI. The CDR3 extends over 13 amino acids. V shed 3 bases and J shed 2 bases, with 7 bases lying between them. The CDR3 bases are TGTGCCAGCAGTGAGACAGTCAACACTGAAGCTTTCTTT. Residues: CASSETVNTEAFF.

This chain uses TRBV7-2 with TRBJ2-7, with 12 positions matching TRBD2. There are 14 residues in the CDR3. The junction had 3 bases not matched to a gene; V was cut back by 4 bases and J by 5 bases. CDR1 is SGHTA and CDR2 is FQGNSA in the germline V gene. CDR3 nucleotide sequence: TGTGCCAGCAGCTACCTAGCGGGAGGGGACGAGCAGTACTTC. Amino acid sequence: CASSYLAGGDEQYF.

V usage is TRBV7-9 and J usage is TRBJ2-7; D gene ambiguous. The CDR3 runs to 12 residues. The germline V gene encodes CDR1 SEHNR and CDR2 FQNEAQ (reference sequence). The V end was cut by 5 bases, the J end by 5 bases, with 10 bases between. The chain's CDR3 is CASSPSSNEQYF. The CDR3 DNA is TGTGCCAGCAGCCCTTCTTCTAACGAGCAGTACTTC. The variable domain in full, completed from reference TRBV7-9 and TRBJ2-7, reads DTGVSQNPRHKITKRGQNVTFRCDPISEHNRLYWYRQTLGQGPEFLTYFQNEAQLEKSRLLSDRFSAERPKGSFSTLEIQRTEQGDSAMYLCASSPSSNEQYFGPGTRLTVT.

This chain joins TRBV19 and TRBJ1-5, with a tentative D call TRBD1 (6 bases). The CDR3 length is 13 residues. Trimming removed 4 bases at V and 6 bases at J, with 10 bases between. Germline values: CDR1 LNHDA, CDR2 SQIVND (reference sequence). CDR3 region: CASSRGGGQPQHF. CDR3 nucleotide sequence: TGTGCCAGTAGTAGGGGGGGCGGTCAGCCCCAGCATTTT.

The chain joins TRBV6-5 to TRBJ2-3, with a possible D match to TRBD2 (6 bases). CDR3 length equals 16 residues. Germline V gives CDR1 MNHEY, CDR2 SVGAGI. V dropped 0 bases and J dropped 9 bases, with 19 bases sitting between them. The CDR3 DNA sequence: TGTGCCAGCAGTTACTCGCCGGGGGAGGCCCGGAAAACGCAGTATTTT. Translation: CASSYSPGEARKTQYF.

CDR3 sequence: CASGKGVLSSYEQYF. CDR3 coding DNA: TGTGCCAGCGGCAAAGGGGTTCTGTCGTCCTACGAGCAGTACTTC. The rearrangement links TRBV27 to TRBJ2-7, with a possible D match to TRBD1 (5 bases). Deletions cut 8 bases from V and 1 base from J, with 18 bases between. CDR1 is MNHEY and CDR2 is SMNVEV in the germline V gene (reference sequence). The CDR3 consists of 15 residues.

V is TRBV7-9 and J is TRBJ1-1; D not certain. Trimming cost V 0 bases and J 4 bases, with 18 bases left between them. The CDR3 sequence is 17 residues long. Germline CDR1 reads SEHNR; CDR2 reads FQNEAQ (reference sequence). The CDR3 region is CASSLARGHILSTEAFF. The CDR3 nucleotides are TGTGCCAGCAGCTTAGCGAGAGGTCACATCTTGAGCACTGAAGCTTTCTTT.

The genes are TRBV5-1 and TRBJ2-4; TRBD2 might be the D (7 bases). Trimming took 7 bases from V and 4 from J, leaving 21 bases between them. Germline V gene sequence: CDR1 SGHRS, CDR2 YFSETQ. The CDR3 is made up of 16 amino acids. CDR3 region: CASAKEGGGTKNIQYF. The CDR3 bases are TGCGCCAGCGCGAAGGAGGGGGGAGGGACAAAAAACATTCAGTACTTC. Filled out from reference TRBV5-1 and TRBJ2-4, the complete variable domain reads KAGVTQTPRYLIKTRGQQVTLSCSPISGHRSVSWYQQTPGQGLQFLFEYFSETQRNKGNFPGRFSGRQFSNSRSEMNVSTLELGDSALYLCASAKEGGGTKNIQYFGAGTRLSVL.

V gene TRBV10-1 combines with J gene TRBJ1-2; D is uncertain. V was cut by 3 bases and J by 2 bases, with 7 bases left in between. Germline lookup yields CDR1 WNHNN and CDR2 SYGVQD (reference sequence). The CDR3 spans 13 residues. The CDR3 DNA reads as TGCGCCAGCAGTGAAGCGGGGAACTATGGCTACACCTTC. Its translation: CASSEAGNYGYTF.

The J gene is TRBJ2-6, the V gene TRBV19; tentatively, D is TRBD1 (5 bases). Germline V CDR1 and CDR2: LNHDA, SQIVND (reference sequence). Trimming cost V 5 bases and J 4 bases, with 15 bases left between them. This CDR3 region has 16 residues. CDR3 coding DNA: TGTGCCAGTAGTCCTTTAGGGGAAGGGGGGGCCAACGTCCTGACTTTC. Protein sequence: CASSPLGEGGANVLTF.

V and J are TRBV7-9 and TRBJ2-7; 11 positions agree with TRBD2. Trimming took 5 bases from V and 0 from J; bases not matched to a gene: 3. Germline CDR1 reads SEHNR; CDR2 reads FQNEAQ (reference sequence). This CDR3 spans 15 amino acids. The CDR3 loop reads CASSPGTSGSYEQYF. For the CDR3, the DNA is TGTGCCAGCAGCCCAGGGACTAGCGGCTCCTACGAGCAGTACTTC.

The chain carries TRBV4-1 and TRBJ1-1; 8 nucleotides line up with TRBD1. V shed 4 bases, J shed 0 bases, and the junction held 1 base outside the gene matches. The CDR3 covers 14 residues. Per germline, CDR1 MGHRA and CDR2 YSYEKL. CDR3 bases: TGCGCCAGCAGCCCGGACAGGGTGAACACTGAAGCTTTCTTT. Translated: CASSPDRVNTEAFF.

The chain combines TRBV6-5 with TRBJ2-5, with 7 bases that match TRBD1. After removal of 8 bases from V and 0 bases from J, the junction contained 3 bases not matched to a gene. The CDR3 has 13 amino acids. Looked up from germline, CDR1 is MNHEY and CDR2 is SVGAGI. As DNA, the CDR3 is TGTGCCAGCCGACAGGGTTACCAAGAGACCCAGTACTTC. Encoded protein: CASRQGYQETQYF.

The rearrangement links TRBV11-2 to TRBJ1-1; 11 nucleotides agree with TRBD1. V dropped 4 bases and J dropped 4; count of bases not matched to a gene: 5. This CDR3 has 15 amino acids. From germline, CDR1 is SGHAT and CDR2 FQNNGV. CDR3 bases: TGTGCCAGCAGCTCCCGGACAGGGGGCGGCACTGAAGCTTTCTTT. This encodes CASSSRTGGGTEAFF.

The rearrangement links TRBV10-3 to TRBJ2-2; a possible D gene is TRBD1 (7 bases). This CDR3 has 16 amino acids. The germline V and J ends were trimmed by 5 bases and 5 bases, with 18 bases remaining between them. Germline CDR1 and CDR2: ENHRY and SYGVKD. CDR3 region: CAISQEEGRGTGELFF. The DNA for the CDR3 is TGTGCCATCAGTCAAGAGGAGGGCAGGGGGACCGGGGAGCTGTTTTTT.

The V gene is TRBV5-1, the J gene TRBJ2-3; 8 bases line up with TRBD2. With V trimmed by 0 bases and J by 3 bases, 3 bases remained unmatched. Germline values: CDR1 SGHRS, CDR2 YFSETQ. This CDR3 has 15 amino acids. CDR3 in DNA: TGCGCCAGCAGCTTGGGCGCTAGCGGGACAGATACGCAGTATTTT. Amino acids: CASSLGASGTDTQYF.

The chain recombines TRBV29-1 with TRBJ2-7; TRBD1 aligns across 9 bases. CDR1 SQVTM and CDR2 ANQGSEA come from the germline V gene. The CDR3 extends over 12 amino acids. With 6 bases clipped from V and 4 bases from J, the junction kept 4 bases outside the gene matches. Written as DNA, the CDR3 is TGCAGCGTGGCCGGGACAGGGTACGAGCAGTACTTC. Protein product: CSVAGTGYEQYF.